This TCR beta chain originates from a study of siplizumab effects on memory and regulatory T cells. Approximately 100,000 TCR templates per sample were sequenced. Some clones are missing from TCRdb's copy, which holds only in-frame ones; the method was immunoSEQ multiplex PCR. This sample yields about 120,000 clones, of which over 85% are seen a single time; around 0.16% belongs to the top ten. Study-level points and caveats: On average, 68.8% of mappable alloreactive CD4+ clones were Treg-derived under siplizumab, against about 30% in controls. The suppressive capacity of proliferating Tregs from siplizumab cultures remained unconfirmed.

A remark on this clone: The target antigen is unknown.

The CDR3 covers 16 residues. V lost 4 bases and J lost 7; bases outside the gene matches: 14. Germline lookup yields CDR1 LNHDA and CDR2 SQIVND (reference sequence). The chain has TRBV19 and TRBJ1-2; TRBD1 matches at 8 bases. Material for sequencing was non-Treg CD4+ T cells sorted from blood. The sequence was obtained from a human donor in good health. CDR3 nucleotides: TGTGCCAGTAGTAAGAGAACAACTGGACAGGGCGGTGGCTACACCTTC. Translating it yields CASSKRTTGQGGGYTF.